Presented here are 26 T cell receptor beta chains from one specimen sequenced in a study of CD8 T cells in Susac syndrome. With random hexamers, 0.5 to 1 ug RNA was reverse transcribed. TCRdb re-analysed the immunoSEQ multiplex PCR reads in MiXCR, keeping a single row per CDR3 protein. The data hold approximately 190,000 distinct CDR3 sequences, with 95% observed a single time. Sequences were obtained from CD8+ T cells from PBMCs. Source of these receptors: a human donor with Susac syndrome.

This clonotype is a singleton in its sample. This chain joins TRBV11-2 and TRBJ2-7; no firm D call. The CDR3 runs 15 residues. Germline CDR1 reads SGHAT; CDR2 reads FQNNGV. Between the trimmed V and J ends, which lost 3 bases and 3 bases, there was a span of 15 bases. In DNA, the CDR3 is TGTGCCAGCAGCTTGCCCCCTCTACTAAACTACGAGCAGTACTTC. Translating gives CASSLPPLLNYEQYF.

In DNA, the CDR3 is TGTGCCACCAGCAGTGAAAATCAGCCCCAGCATTTT. Translation gives CATSSENQPQHF. This chain connects TRBV15 to TRBJ1-5; unclear D gene. Germline CDR1 and CDR2: LNHNV and YYDKDF (reference sequence). V lost 3 bases to trimming and J lost 4 bases, with 4 bases between them. This CDR3 is built from 12 residues.

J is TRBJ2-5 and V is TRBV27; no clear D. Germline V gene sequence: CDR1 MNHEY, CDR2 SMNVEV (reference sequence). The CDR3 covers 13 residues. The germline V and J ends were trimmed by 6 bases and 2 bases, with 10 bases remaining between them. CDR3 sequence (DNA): TGTGCCAGCAGCCACGGAAAACAAGAGACCCAGTACTTC. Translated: CASSHGKQETQYF.

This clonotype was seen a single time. The CDR3 sequence is CASSAPGTSGYEQYF. The CDR3 DNA reads as TGCGCCAGCAGCGCCCCCGGGACTAGCGGCTACGAGCAGTACTTC. The chain couples TRBV5-1 to TRBJ2-7; TRBD2 agrees at 11 bases. The CDR3 runs 15 residues. V lost 4 bases and J lost 3; bases outside the gene matches: 6. From germline, CDR1 is SGHRS and CDR2 YFSETQ.

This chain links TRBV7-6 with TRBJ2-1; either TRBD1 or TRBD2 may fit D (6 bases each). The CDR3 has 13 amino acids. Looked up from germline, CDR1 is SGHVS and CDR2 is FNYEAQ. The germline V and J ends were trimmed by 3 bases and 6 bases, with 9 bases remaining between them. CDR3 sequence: CASSFGGPNEQFF. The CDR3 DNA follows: TGTGCCAGCAGCTTCGGGGGCCCCAATGAGCAGTTCTTC.

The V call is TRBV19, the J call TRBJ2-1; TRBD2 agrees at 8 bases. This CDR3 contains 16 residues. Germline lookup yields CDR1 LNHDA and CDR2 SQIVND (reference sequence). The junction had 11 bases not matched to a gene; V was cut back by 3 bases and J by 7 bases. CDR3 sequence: CASSIGTGTSRNEQFF. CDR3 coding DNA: TGTGCCAGTAGTATTGGGACCGGGACTAGTAGGAATGAGCAGTTCTTC.

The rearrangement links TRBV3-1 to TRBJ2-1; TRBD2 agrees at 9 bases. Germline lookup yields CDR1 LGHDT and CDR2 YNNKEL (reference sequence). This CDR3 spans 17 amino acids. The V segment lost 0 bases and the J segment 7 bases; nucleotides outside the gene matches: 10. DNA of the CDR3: TGTGCCAGCAGCCAAGATAGCCCAGCGGGGGGAGGGAATGAGCAGTTCTTC. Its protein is CASSQDSPAGGGNEQFF.

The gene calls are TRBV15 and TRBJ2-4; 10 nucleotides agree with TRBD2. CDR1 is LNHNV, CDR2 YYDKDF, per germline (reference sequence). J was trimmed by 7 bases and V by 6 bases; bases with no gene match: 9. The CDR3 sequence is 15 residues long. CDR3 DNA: TGTGCCACCAGTAGTCGGACTAGCGGTAGGAACATTCAGTACTTC. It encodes CATSSRTSGRNIQYF. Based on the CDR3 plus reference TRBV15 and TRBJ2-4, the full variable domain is DAMVIQNPRYQVTQFGKPVTLSCSQTLNHNVMYWYQQKSSQAPKLLFHYYDKDFNNEADTPDNFQSRRPNTSFCFLDIRSPGLGDTAMYLCATSSRTSGRNIQYFGAGTRLSVL.

CDR3 in DNA: TGCGCCAGCAATCAGGGAGGAACTGAAGCTTTCTTT. It encodes CASNQGGTEAFF. The chain is built from TRBV10-2 and TRBJ1-1, with D possibly being TRBD1 (5 bases). V was pared by 7 bases and J by 5 bases, with 11 bases between. Germline CDR1 and CDR2: WSHSY and SAAADI. The CDR3 totals 12 residues.

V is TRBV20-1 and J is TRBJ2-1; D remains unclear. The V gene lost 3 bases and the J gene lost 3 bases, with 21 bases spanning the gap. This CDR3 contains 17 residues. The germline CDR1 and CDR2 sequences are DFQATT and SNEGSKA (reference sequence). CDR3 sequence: CSASADTTTWSYNEQFF. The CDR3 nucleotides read TGCAGTGCTAGTGCGGATACCACGACGTGGAGCTACAATGAGCAGTTCTTC.

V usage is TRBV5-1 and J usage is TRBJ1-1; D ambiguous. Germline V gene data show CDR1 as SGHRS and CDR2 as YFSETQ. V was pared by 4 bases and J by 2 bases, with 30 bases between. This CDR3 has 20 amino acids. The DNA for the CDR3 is TGCGCCAGCAGCCCAGCAGCAGTACCTCAGGCTTGGCTTGGAAACACTGAAGCTTTCTTT. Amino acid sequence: CASSPAAVPQAWLGNTEAFF. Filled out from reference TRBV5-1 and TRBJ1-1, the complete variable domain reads KAGVTQTPRYLIKTRGQQVTLSCSPISGHRSVSWYQQTPGQGLQFLFEYFSETQRNKGNFPGRFSGRQFSNSRSEMNVSTLELGDSALYLCASSPAAVPQAWLGNTEAFFGQGTRLTVV.

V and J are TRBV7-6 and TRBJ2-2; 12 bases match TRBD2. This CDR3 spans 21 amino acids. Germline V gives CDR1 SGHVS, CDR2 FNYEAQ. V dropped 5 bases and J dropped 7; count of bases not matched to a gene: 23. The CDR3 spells CASSERWGPAPSGRANGELFF. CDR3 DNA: TGTGCCAGCAGCGAACGGTGGGGACCGGCCCCTAGCGGGAGGGCGAACGGGGAGCTGTTTTTT.

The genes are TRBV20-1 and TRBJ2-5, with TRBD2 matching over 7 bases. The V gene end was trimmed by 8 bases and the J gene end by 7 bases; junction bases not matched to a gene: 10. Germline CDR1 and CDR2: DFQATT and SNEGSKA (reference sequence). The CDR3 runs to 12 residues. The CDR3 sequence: CSTYTSEATQYF. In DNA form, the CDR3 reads TGCAGTACGTATACTAGCGAGGCGACCCAGTACTTC.

This CDR3 is CASSRGGGELFF. In nucleotides, the CDR3 is TGCGCCAGCAGTCGGGGTGGCGGGGAGCTGTTTTTT. The chain uses TRBV5-1 and TRBJ2-2, with D perhaps matching TRBD2 (5 bases). Between the trimmed V and J ends, which lost 5 bases and 7 bases, there was a span of 9 bases. In germline, CDR1 is SGHRS, CDR2 YFSETQ. The CDR3 sequence is 12 residues long.

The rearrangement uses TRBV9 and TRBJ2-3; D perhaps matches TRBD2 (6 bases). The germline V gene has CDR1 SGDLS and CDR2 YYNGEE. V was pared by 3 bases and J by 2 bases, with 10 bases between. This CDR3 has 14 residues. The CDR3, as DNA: TGTGCCAGCAGCGATAGCGGAGTCACAGATACGCAGTATTTT. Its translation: CASSDSGVTDTQYF.

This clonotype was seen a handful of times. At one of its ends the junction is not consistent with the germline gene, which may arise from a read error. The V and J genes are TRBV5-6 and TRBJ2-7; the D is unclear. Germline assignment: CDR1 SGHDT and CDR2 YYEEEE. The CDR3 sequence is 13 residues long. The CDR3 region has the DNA TGTGCCAGCAGATTGGGGTCATCCTACGAGCAGTACTTC. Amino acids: CASRLGSSYEQYF.

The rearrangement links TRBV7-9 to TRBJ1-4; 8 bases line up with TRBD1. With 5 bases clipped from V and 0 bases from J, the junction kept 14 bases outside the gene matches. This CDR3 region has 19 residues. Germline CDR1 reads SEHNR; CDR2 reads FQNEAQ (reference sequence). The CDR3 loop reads CASSASTGGIHATNEKLFF. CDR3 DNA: TGTGCCAGCAGCGCGTCAACAGGGGGGATACACGCAACTAATGAAAAACTGTTTTTT.

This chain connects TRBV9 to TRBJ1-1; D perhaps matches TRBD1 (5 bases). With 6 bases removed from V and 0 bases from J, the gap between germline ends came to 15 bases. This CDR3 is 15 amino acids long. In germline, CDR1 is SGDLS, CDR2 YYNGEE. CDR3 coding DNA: TGTGCCAGCAAGCGGGACCCCCAGGTGAACACTGAAGCTTTCTTT. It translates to CASKRDPQVNTEAFF.

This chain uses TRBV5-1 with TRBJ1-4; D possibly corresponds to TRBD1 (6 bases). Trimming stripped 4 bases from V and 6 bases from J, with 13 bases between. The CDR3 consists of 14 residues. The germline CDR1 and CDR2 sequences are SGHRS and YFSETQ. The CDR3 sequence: CASSPNRDDEKLFF. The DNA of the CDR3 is TGCGCCAGCAGCCCGAACAGGGATGATGAAAAACTGTTTTTT.

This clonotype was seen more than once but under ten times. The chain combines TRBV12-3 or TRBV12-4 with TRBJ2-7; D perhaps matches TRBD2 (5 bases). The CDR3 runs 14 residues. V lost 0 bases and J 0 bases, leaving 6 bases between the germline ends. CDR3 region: CASSLAGDSYEQYF. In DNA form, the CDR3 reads TGTGCCAGCAGTTTAGCGGGAGACTCCTACGAGCAGTACTTC.

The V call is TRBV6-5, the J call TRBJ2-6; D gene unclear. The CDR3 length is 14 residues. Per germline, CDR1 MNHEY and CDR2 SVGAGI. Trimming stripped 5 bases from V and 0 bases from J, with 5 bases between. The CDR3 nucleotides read TGTGCCAGCAGTGGAATCTCTGGGGCCAACGTCCTGACTTTC. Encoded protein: CASSGISGANVLTF.

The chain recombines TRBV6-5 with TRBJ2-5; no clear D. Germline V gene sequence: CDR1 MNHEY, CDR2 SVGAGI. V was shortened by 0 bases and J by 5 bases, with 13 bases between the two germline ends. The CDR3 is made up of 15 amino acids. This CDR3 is CASSYSDGLAETQYF. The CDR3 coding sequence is TGTGCCAGCAGTTACTCCGACGGCCTTGCCGAGACCCAGTACTTC.

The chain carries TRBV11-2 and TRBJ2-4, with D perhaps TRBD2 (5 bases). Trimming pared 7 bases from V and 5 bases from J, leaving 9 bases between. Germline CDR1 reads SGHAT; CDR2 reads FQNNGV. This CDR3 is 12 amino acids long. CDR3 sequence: CASTAEENIQYF. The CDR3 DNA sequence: TGTGCCAGCACAGCGGAAGAAAACATTCAGTACTTC.

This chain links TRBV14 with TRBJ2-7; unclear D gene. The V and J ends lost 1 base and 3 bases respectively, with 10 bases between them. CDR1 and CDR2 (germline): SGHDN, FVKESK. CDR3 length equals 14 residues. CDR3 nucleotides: TGTGCCAGCAGCCAAGGTGGGCCTCTCTACGAGCAGTACTTC. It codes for CASSQGGPLYEQYF.

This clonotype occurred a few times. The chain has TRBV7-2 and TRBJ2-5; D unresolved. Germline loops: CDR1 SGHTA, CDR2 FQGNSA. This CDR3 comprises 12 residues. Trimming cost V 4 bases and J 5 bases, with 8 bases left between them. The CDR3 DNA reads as TGTGCCAGCAGCTATTTGGGGGAGACCCAGTACTTC. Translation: CASSYLGETQYF.

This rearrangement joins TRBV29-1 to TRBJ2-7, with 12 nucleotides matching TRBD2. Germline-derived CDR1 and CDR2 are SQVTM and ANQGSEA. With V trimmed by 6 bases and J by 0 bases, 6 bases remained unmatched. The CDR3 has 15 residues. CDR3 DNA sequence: TGCAGCGTCGGGACTAGCGGGTTCCTCTCCTACGAGCAGTACTTC. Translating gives CSVGTSGFLSYEQYF.